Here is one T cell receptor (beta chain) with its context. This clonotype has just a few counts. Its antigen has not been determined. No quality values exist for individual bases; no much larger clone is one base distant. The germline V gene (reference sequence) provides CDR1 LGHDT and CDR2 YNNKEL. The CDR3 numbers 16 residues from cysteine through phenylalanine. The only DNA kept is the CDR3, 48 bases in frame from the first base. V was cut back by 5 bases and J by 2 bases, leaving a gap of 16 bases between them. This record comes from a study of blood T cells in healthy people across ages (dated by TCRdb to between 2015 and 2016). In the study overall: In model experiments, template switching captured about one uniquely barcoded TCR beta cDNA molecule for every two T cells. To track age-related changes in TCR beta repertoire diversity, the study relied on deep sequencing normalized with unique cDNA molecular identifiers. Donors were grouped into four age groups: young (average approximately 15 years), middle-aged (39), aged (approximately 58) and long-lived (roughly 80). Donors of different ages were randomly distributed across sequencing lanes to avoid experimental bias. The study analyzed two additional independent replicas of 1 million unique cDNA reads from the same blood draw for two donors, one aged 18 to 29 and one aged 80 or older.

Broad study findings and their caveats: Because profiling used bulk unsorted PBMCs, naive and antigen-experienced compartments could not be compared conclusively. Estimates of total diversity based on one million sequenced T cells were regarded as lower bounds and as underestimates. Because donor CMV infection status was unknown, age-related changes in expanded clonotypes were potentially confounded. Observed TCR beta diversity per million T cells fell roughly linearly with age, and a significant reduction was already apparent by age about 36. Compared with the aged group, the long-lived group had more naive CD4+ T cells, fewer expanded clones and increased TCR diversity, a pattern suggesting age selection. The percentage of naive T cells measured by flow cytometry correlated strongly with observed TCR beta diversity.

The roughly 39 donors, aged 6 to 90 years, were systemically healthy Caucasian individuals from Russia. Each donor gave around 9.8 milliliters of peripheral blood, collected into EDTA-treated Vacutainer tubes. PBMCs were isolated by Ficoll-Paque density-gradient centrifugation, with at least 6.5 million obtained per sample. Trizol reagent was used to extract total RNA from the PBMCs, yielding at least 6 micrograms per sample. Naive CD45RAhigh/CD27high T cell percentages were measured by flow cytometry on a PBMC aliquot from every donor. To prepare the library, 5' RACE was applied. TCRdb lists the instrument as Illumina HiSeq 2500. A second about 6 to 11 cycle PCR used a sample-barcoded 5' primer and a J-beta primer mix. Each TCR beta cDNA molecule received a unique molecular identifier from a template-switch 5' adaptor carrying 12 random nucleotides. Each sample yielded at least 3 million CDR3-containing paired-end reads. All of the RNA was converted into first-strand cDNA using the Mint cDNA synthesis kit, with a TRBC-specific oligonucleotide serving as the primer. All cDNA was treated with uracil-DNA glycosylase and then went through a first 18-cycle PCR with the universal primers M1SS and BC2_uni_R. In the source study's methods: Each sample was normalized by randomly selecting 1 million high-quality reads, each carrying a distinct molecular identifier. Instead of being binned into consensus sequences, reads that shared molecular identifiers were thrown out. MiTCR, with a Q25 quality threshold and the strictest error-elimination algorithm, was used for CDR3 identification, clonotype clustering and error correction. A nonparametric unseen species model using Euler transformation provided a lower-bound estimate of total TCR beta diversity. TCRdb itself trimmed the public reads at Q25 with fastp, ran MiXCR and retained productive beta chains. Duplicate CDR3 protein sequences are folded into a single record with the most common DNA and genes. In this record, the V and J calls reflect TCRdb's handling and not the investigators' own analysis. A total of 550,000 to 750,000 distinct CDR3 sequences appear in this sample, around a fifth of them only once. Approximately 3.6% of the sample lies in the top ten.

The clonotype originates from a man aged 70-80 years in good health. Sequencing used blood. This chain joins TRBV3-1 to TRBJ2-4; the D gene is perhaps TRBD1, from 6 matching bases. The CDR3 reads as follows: CASSSSDSLTKNIQYF. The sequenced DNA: TGTGCCAGCAGCTCGTCGGACAGCCTAACCAAAAACATTCAGTACTTC.